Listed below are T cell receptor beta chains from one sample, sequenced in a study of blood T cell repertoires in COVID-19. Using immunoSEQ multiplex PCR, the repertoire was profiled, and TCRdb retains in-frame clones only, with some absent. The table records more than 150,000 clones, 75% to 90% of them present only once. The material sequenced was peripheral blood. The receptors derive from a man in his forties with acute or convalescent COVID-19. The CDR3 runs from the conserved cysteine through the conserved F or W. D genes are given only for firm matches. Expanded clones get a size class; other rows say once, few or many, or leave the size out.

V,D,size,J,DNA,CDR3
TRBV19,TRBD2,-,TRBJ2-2,TGTGCCAGTAGTATAAGGGCTAGCGGGTCCGCGAACACCGGGGAGCTGTTTTTT,CASSIRASGSANTGELFF
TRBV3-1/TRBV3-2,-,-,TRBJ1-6,TGTGCCAGCAGCCCCCGACAGGAAGTACCTTATTCACCCCTCCACTTT,CASSPRQEVPYSPLHF
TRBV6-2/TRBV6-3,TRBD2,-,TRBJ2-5,TGTGCCAGCAGTTACCGACTAGCGGGGGGGACTAACCAGTACTTC,CASSYRLAGGTNQYF
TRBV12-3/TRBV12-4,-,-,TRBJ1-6,TGTGCCAGCAGTTTAGCGGAGGGGACCACCCTCCACTTT,CASSLAEGTTLHF
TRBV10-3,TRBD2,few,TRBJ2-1,TGTGCCGCTACCGGGACTAGCGGGATGGGGAATGAGCAGTTCTTC,CAATGTSGMGNEQFF
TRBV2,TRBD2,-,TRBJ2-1,TGTGCCAGCAGCCCAGGACTAGCGGGGTACTCCTACAATGAGCAGTTCTTC,CASSPGLAGYSYNEQFF
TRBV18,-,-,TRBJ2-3,TGTGCCAGCTCCCGGTCAGGGACAGATACGCAGTATTTT,CASSRSGTDTQYF
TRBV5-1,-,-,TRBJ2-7,TGCGCCAGCAGCACCCCTTCAGGAGGTCGAGCCTACGAGCAGTACTTC,CASSTPSGGRAYEQYF
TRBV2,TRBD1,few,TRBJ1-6,TGTGCCAGCAGAGATACCGGGACAGGGGTGGGTAATTCACCCCTCCACTTT,CASRDTGTGVGNSPLHF
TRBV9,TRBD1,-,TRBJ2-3,TGTGCCAGCAGCCCCTACAGGGGTTTTAGTACAGATACGCAGTATTTT,CASSPYRGFSTDTQYF
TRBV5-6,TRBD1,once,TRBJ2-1,TGTGCCAGCAGCTTCCCGACGGGACAGGGGTTTACCTACAATGAGCAGTTCTTC,CASSFPTGQGFTYNEQFF
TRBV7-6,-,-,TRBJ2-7,TGTGCCAGCAGCTCCTGGGGGCACGAGCAGTACTTC,CASSSWGHEQYF
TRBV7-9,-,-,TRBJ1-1,TGTGCCAGCAGCTTAGCTACAGTCACTGAAGCTTTCTTT,CASSLATVTEAFF
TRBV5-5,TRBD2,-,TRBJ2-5,TGTGCCAGCAGCCCGAGACTAGCGGGGAATCAAGAGACCCAGTACTTC,CASSPRLAGNQETQYF
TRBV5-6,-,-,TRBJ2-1,TGTGCCAGCAGCCCCCGGCTAGCGAACTACAATGAGCAGTTCTTC,CASSPRLANYNEQFF
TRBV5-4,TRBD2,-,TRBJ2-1,TGTGCCAGCAGCCCATCGACTAGCGTGGAGTACAATGAGCAGTTCTTC,CASSPSTSVEYNEQFF
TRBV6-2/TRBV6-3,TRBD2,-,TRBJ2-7,TGTGCCAGCAGTTACCCGGACCCCGGGGGGTACGAGCAGTACTTC,CASSYPDPGGYEQYF
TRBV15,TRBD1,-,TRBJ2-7,TGTGCCACCAGCCCAGGGGGCTTCACCCACGAGCAGTACTTC,CATSPGGFTHEQYF
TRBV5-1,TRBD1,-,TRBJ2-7,TGCGCCAGCAGCCCGGGTACAGGGGGCGAGCAGTACTTC,CASSPGTGGEQYF
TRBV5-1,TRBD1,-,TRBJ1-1,TGCGCCAGCAGCTGGGGACAGCAGAACACTGAAGCTTTCTTT,CASSWGQQNTEAFF
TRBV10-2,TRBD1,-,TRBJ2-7,TGCGCCAGCGGTGGTACAGGGGGCAGTTTATCGTACGAGCAGTACTTC,CASGGTGGSLSYEQYF
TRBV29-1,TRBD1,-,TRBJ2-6,TGCAGCGCCTCGGACAGGTTGAGCTCTGGGGCCAACGTCCTGACTTTC,CSASDRLSSGANVLTF
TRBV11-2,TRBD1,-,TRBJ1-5,TGTGCCAGCAGCTTAGCTGGACAGGGTCAGCCCCAGCATTTT,CASSLAGQGQPQHF
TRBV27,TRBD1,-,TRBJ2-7,TGTGCCAGCAGCCCGTTTCGAGACAGGGCCTACGAGCAGTACTTC,CASSPFRDRAYEQYF
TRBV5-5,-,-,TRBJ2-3,TGTGCCAGCAGCCTAAATACAGATACGCAGTATTTT,CASSLNTDTQYF
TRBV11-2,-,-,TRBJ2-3,TGTGCCAGCAGCTTAGGGGCGGGGTCGCCCACAGATACGCAGTATTTT,CASSLGAGSPTDTQYF
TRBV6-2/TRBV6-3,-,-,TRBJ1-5,TGTGCCAGCAGTTACTCGGAGGGTCAGCCCCAGCATTTT,CASSYSEGQPQHF
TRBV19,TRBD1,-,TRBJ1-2,TGTGCCAGTAGTACTACCGGGACAGGCTATGGCTACACCTTC,CASSTTGTGYGYTF
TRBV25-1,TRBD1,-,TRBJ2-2,TGTGCCAGCAGTGGTTCCGGGACAGGGGATTTCGGGGAGCTGTTTTTT,CASSGSGTGDFGELFF
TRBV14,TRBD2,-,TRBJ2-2,TGTGCCAGCAGCCACGGGGGGGCCCGAACCGGGGAGCTGTTTTTT,CASSHGGARTGELFF
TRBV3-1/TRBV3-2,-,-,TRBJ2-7,TGTGCCACCTCCGGGGCCTACGAGCAGTACTTC,CATSGAYEQYF
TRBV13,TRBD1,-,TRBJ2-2,TGTGCCAGCAGCCGGACAGGTAACACCGGGGAGCTGTTTTTT,CASSRTGNTGELFF
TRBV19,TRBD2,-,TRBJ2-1,TGTGCCAGTAGTTGGGGGGGGGAGAACAATGAGCAGTTCTTC,CASSWGGENNEQFF
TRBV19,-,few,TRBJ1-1,TGTGCCAGTAGTACCGGGGGGGCCATGGGAGCTTTCTTT,CASSTGGAMGAFF
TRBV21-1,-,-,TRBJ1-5,TGTGCCAGCAGCAAACCCTTTGAGGCGCCCCAGCATTTT,CASSKPFEAPQHF
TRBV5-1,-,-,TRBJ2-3,TGCGCCAGCAGCGACGGGGGTCGGAGCAACACAGATACGCAGTATTTT,CASSDGGRSNTDTQYF
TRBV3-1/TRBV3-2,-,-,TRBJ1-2,TGTGCCAGCAGCCAAACCAGGCGGCAGGGCTCCCTGTATGGCTACACCTTC,CASSQTRRQGSLYGYTF
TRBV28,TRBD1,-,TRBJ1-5,TGTGCCAGCACCCCGCCGCGGGACAGGGCCTATAGCAATCAGCCCCAGCATTTT,CASTPPRDRAYSNQPQHF
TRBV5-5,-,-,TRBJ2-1,TGTGCCAGCAGCCTGGACCCGCCGGGAGAGCAGTTCTTC,CASSLDPPGEQFF
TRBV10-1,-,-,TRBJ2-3,TGCGCCAGCAGTGAGTCTGGACGGGACACAGATACGCAGTATTTT,CASSESGRDTDTQYF
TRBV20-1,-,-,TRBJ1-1,TGCAGTGCTAGGGCCAACACTGAAGCTTTCTTT,CSARANTEAFF
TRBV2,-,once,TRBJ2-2,TGTGCCAGCAGTGTTACAAAGAACACCGGGGAGCTGTTTTTT,CASSVTKNTGELFF